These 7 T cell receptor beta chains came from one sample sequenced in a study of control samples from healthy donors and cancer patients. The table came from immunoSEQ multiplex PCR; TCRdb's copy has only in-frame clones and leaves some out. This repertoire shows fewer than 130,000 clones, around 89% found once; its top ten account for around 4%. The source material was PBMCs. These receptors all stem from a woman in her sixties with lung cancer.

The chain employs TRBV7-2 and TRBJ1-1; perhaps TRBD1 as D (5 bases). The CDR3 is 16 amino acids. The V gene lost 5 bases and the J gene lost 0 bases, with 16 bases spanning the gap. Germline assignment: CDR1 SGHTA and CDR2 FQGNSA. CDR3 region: CASSTVLGEMNTEAFF. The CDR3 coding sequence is TGTGCCAGCAGCACTGTCTTGGGGGAGATGAACACTGAAGCTTTCTTT.

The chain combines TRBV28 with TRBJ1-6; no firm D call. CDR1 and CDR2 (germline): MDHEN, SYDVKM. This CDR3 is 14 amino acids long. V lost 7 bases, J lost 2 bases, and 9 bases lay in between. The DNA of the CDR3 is TGTGCCAGCATTGGGGAACCCTATAATTCACCCCTCCACTTT. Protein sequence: CASIGEPYNSPLHF.

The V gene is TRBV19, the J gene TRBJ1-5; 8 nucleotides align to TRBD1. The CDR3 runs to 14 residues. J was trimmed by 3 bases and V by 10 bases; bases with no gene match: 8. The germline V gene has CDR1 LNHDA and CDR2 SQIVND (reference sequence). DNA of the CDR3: TGTGCCACCGCGACAGGGGAGGCCAATCAGCCCCAGCATTTT. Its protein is CATATGEANQPQHF.

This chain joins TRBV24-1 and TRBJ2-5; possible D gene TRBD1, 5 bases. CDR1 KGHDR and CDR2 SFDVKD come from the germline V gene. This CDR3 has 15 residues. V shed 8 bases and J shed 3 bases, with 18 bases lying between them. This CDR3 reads CATIIDRTPKETQYF. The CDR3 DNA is TGTGCCACCATCATTGACAGAACTCCAAAAGAGACCCAGTACTTC.

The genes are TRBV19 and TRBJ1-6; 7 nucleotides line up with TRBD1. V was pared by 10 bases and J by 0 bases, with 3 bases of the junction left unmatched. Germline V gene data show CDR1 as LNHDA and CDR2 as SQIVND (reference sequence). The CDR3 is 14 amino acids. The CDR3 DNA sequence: TGTGCCACTTGGGACAGCTCCTATAATTCACCCCTCCACTTT. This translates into CATWDSSYNSPLHF. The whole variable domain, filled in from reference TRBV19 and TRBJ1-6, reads DGGITQSPKYLFRKEGQNVTLSCEQNLNHDAMYWYRQDPGQGLRLIYYSQIVNDFQKGDIAEGYSVSREKKESFPLTVTSAQKNPTAFYLCATWDSSYNSPLHFGNGTRLTVT.

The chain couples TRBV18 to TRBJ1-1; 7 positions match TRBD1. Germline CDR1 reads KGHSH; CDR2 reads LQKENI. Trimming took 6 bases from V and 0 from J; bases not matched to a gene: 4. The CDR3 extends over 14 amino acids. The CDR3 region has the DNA TGTGCCAGCTCTATGGACAGGCTGAACACTGAAGCTTTCTTT. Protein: CASSMDRLNTEAFF.

This CDR3 reads CSASLGTRGYEQYF. The CDR3 bases are TGCAGTGCTAGTCTCGGGACTAGGGGGTACGAGCAGTACTTC. The gene calls are TRBV20-1 and TRBJ2-7; 8 bases align to TRBD2. The trim removed 3 bases at V and 4 bases at J, leaving 8 bases unmatched. Per the germline V gene, CDR1 is DFQATT and CDR2 is SNEGSKA (reference sequence). CDR3 size: 14 residues.